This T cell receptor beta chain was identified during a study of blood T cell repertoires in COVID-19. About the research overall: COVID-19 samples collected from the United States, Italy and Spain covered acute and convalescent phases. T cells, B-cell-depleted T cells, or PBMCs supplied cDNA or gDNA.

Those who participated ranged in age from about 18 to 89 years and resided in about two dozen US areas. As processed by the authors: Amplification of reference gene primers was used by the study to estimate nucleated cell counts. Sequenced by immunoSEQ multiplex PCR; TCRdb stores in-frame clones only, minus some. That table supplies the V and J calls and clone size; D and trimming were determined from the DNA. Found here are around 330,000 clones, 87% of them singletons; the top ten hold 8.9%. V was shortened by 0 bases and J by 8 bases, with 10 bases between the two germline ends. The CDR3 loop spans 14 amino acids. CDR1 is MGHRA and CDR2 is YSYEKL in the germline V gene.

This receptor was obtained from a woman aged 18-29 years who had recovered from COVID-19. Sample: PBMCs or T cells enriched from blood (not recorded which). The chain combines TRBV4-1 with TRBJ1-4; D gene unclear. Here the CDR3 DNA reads TGCGCCAGCAGCCAAGATATCGCGGGCGAAAAACTGTTTTTT. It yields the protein CASSQDIAGEKLFF.